The 9 T cell receptor beta chains presented below share a single source sample, sequenced in a study of T-cell reconstitution after alpha-beta-depleted transplantation in children. Unique molecular identifiers were incorporated when the TCRbeta library was constructed. Via MiXCR, TCRdb re-called the PCR reads, giving one row per CDR3 protein. The sample shows over 85,000 distinct CDR3 sequences, approximately 10% of them seen only once. This specimen was PBMCs from the stem cell graft donor, taken from the stem cell graft. These receptors all stem from a human donor who donated a stem cell graft to a child with acute lymphoblastic leukemia.

The chain recombines TRBV7-2 with TRBJ1-5; 9 bases map to TRBD1. V lost 6 bases to trimming and J lost 3 bases; unmatched junction nucleotides: 3. Germline V gives CDR1 SGHTA, CDR2 FQGNSA. This CDR3 has 14 residues. The CDR3 is CASSRDRVNQPQHF. For the CDR3, the DNA is TGTGCCAGCAGTCGGGACAGGGTCAATCAGCCCCAGCATTTT.

This clonotype occurred many times. The chain recombines TRBV6-5 with TRBJ1-5; 7 positions agree with TRBD1. V shed 6 bases, J shed 3 bases, and the junction held 5 bases outside the gene matches. Germline CDR1 MNHEY, CDR2 SVGAGI. CDR3 length equals 14 residues. The CDR3 sequence is CASSRTGPNQPQHF. The CDR3 DNA follows: TGTGCCAGCAGCCGGACAGGACCCAATCAGCCCCAGCATTTT.

This clonotype was seen many times. The chain recombines TRBV7-2 with TRBJ2-3, with 10 bases matching TRBD2. V dropped 4 bases and J dropped 3; count of bases not matched to a gene: 7. Looked up from germline, CDR1 is SGHTA and CDR2 is FQGNSA. The CDR3 is made up of 16 amino acids. For the CDR3, the DNA is TGTGCCAGCAGCTCTCAGCGGGGGGGCCTAACAGATACGCAGTATTTT. Translated, it gives CASSSQRGGLTDTQYF.

This clonotype was counted at least ten times. This chain links TRBV6-5 with TRBJ1-6; possibly TRBD1 for D (6 bases). The CDR3 is 17 amino acids. The germline V gene encodes CDR1 MNHEY and CDR2 SVGAGI. Trimming removed 2 bases from V and 8 bases from J, with 19 bases in between. CDR3 loop: CASSYRQIGGMDSPLHF. The CDR3 DNA follows: TGTGCCAGCAGTTACAGACAAATAGGGGGTATGGATTCACCCCTCCACTTT.

This clonotype was seen ten or more times. The chain carries TRBV12-3 or TRBV12-4 and TRBJ2-3; TRBD2 matches at 10 bases. There are 15 residues in the CDR3. Trimming took 10 bases from V and 5 from J; bases not matched to a gene: 12. As DNA, the CDR3 is TGTGCCACCGAACCTCTAGCGGGAGAGGTAGATACGCAGTATTTT. Translation: CATEPLAGEVDTQYF.

Ten or more counts support this clonotype. The chain combines TRBV10-2 with TRBJ2-4; 8 nucleotides agree with TRBD1. This CDR3 spans 17 amino acids. Germline values: CDR1 WSHSY, CDR2 SAAADI. V gave up 6 bases and J gave up 0 bases; unmatched junction bases: 10. CDR3 in amino acids: CASSGGQGALAKNIQYF. The CDR3, as DNA: TGCGCCAGCAGCGGCGGACAGGGCGCATTAGCCAAAAACATTCAGTACTTC.

In its sample, this clonotype was seen many times. The V gene is TRBV6-1, the J gene TRBJ2-1; 12 nucleotides line up with TRBD2. V lost 9 bases, J lost 4 bases, and 7 bases stayed unmatched. Germline V gene data show CDR1 as MNHNS and CDR2 as SASEGT. The CDR3 runs 15 residues. The chain's CDR3 is CASRKGTSGYNEQFF. CDR3 sequence (DNA): TGTGCCAGTCGAAAGGGGACTAGCGGGTACAATGAGCAGTTCTTC.

This clonotype showed up many times. The V and J genes are TRBV4-3 and TRBJ1-4, with D maybe TRBD1 (6 bases). Per the germline V gene, CDR1 is LGHNA and CDR2 is YSLEER. V lost 0 bases, J lost 7 bases, and 18 bases lay in between. The CDR3 length is 17 residues. Here the CDR3 reads CASSQDLFGGAGEKLFF. CDR3 nucleotides: TGCGCCAGCAGCCAAGATTTGTTCGGGGGCGCGGGTGAAAAACTGTTTTTT.

The chain uses TRBV11-2 and TRBJ2-3; tentatively, D is TRBD1 (6 bases). Per germline, CDR1 SGHAT and CDR2 FQNNGV. The CDR3 extends over 14 amino acids. The germline V and J ends were trimmed by 2 bases and 4 bases, with 10 bases remaining between them. CDR3 bases: TGTGCCAGCAGCTTAATGGGGGCGGCAGATACGCAGTATTTT. Translated, it gives CASSLMGAADTQYF.